The 14 T cell receptor beta chains reported below all come from one sample, sequenced in a study of blood T cells in healthy people across ages. The use of a sample-barcoded 5' primer and a J-beta primer mix characterized a second PCR of about 7 to 12 cycles. TCRdb reprocessed the 5' RACE reads via MiXCR and lists one record per CDR3 protein. This table has about 900,000 distinct CDR3 sequences, around 62% appearing once. The sample consisted of blood. These receptors were obtained from a young man in good health.

The chain has TRBV27 and TRBJ2-5; 7 nucleotides line up with TRBD2. The V gene's germline CDR1 is MNHEY and CDR2 SMNVEV (reference sequence). V was pared by 8 bases and J by 5 bases, with 5 bases of the junction left unmatched. There are 12 residues in the CDR3. This CDR3 is CASSGSGETQYF. For the CDR3, the DNA is TGTGCCAGCTCGGGTAGCGGGGAGACCCAGTACTTC.

This chain joins TRBV6-6 and TRBJ2-5, with D tentatively TRBD1 (5 bases). The end of the DNA fits TRBJ2-7 better, so the J call may be wrong. There are 13 residues in the CDR3. Germline V gives CDR1 MNHNY, CDR2 SVGAGI (reference sequence). Here the CDR3 reads CASRRDRLYEQYF. The CDR3 DNA sequence: TGTGCCAGCAGACGAGACAGACTCTACGAGCAGTACTTC.

This clonotype turned up a few times. The CDR3 DNA sequence: TGTGCCAGCAGCTTGGATCGCGAGCAGTTCTTC. It translates to CASSLDREQFF. The chain combines TRBV5-6 with TRBJ2-1; D is undetermined. This CDR3 has 11 amino acids. Germline CDR1 and CDR2: SGHDT and YYEEEE. V was pared by 0 bases and J by 10 bases, with 5 bases between.

The chain uses TRBV3-1 and TRBJ1-1; no reliable D call. The CDR3 runs to 14 residues. Germline V gene lookup returns CDR1 LGHDT and CDR2 YNNKEL (reference sequence). The V end was cut by 4 bases, the J end by 1 base, with 10 bases between. This CDR3 is CASSPFAGNTEAFF. DNA of the CDR3: TGTGCCAGCAGCCCCTTTGCGGGGAACACTGAAGCTTTCTTT.

The rearrangement links TRBV5-1 to TRBJ2-1; D possibly corresponds to TRBD1 (5 bases). The CDR3 runs 13 residues. With 4 bases removed from V and 7 bases from J, the gap between germline ends came to 12 bases. The germline V gene has CDR1 SGHRS and CDR2 YFSETQ. The DNA for the CDR3 is TGCGCCAGCAGCGGGCCCAGGGTTAATGAGCAGTTCTTC. It is translated as CASSGPRVNEQFF. The full variable domain, with the rest looked up from reference TRBV5-1 and TRBJ2-1, is KAGVTQTPRYLIKTRGQQVTLSCSPISGHRSVSWYQQTPGQGLQFLFEYFSETQRNKGNFPGRFSGRQFSNSRSEMNVSTLELGDSALYLCASSGPRVNEQFFGPGTRLTVL.

The J gene is TRBJ2-7, the V gene TRBV12-3 or TRBV12-4, with D tentatively TRBD1 (5 bases). The CDR3 sequence is 14 residues long. V lost 2 bases, J lost 4 bases, and 12 bases lay in between. CDR3 protein: CASSLQGVHYEQYF. The CDR3 DNA reads TGTGCCAGCAGTTTACAAGGGGTTCATTACGAGCAGTACTTC.

V usage is TRBV7-9 and J usage is TRBJ1-2; a weak D match, TRBD1 (5 bases). There are 11 residues in the CDR3. CDR1 and CDR2 from the germline V gene are SEHNR and FQNEAQ (reference sequence). This CDR3 is CAYTRGDGYTF. The CDR3 DNA sequence: TGTGCTTACACCCGGGGGGACGGCTACACCTTC.

This clonotype has a handful of counts. The chain joins TRBV6-4 to TRBJ1-2, with 7 bases matching TRBD1. The CDR3 totals 14 residues. Losses at the gene ends were 7 bases for V and 0 bases for J; bases not matched to a gene: 5. Germline V lookup: CDR1 MRHNA, CDR2 SNTAGT. The CDR3 loop reads CASKADRANYGYTF. CDR3 in DNA: TGTGCCAGCAAAGCCGACAGGGCTAACTATGGCTACACCTTC.

Remarks on this clonotype: The junction departs from germline at one end; a sequencing error may be responsible. V gene TRBV15 combines with J gene TRBJ2-4; D might be TRBD1 (6 bases). There are 16 residues in the CDR3. Germline loops: CDR1 LNHNV, CDR2 YYDKDF (reference sequence). This chain's CDR3 is CATSRDIRGAENIQYF. The DNA for the CDR3 is TGTGCTACCAGCAGAGATATCAGGGGCGCGGAAAACATTCAGTACTTC.

The chain joins TRBV28 to TRBJ1-5, with D possibly being TRBD1 (5 bases). Germline lookup yields CDR1 MDHEN and CDR2 SYDVKM. This CDR3 is built from 15 residues. Trimming took 3 bases from V and 5 from J, leaving 14 bases between them. The CDR3 is CASSFWAGSHQPQHF. The CDR3 DNA reads TGTGCCAGCAGTTTTTGGGCAGGGAGTCATCAGCCCCAGCATTTT.

This clonotype has only a few counts. The genes are TRBV5-1 and TRBJ2-1; TRBD2 matches 11 bases. The CDR3 extends over 17 amino acids. The germline CDR1 and CDR2 sequences are SGHRS and YFSETQ. V dropped 2 bases and J dropped 7; count of bases not matched to a gene: 11. The CDR3: CASSLPYSGGANNEQFF. CDR3 DNA: TGCGCCAGCAGCTTACCCTATAGCGGGGGGGCCAATAATGAGCAGTTCTTC.

The V call is TRBV6-2 or TRBV6-3, the J call TRBJ1-2, with a possible D match to TRBD1 (5 bases). The V end was cut by 2 bases, the J end by 3 bases, with 10 bases between. CDR1 is MNHEY, CDR2 SVGEGT, per germline. CDR3 size: 14 residues. The CDR3, as DNA: TGTGCCAGCAGTTACGACGGGACGGACTATGGCTACACCTTC. Its protein is CASSYDGTDYGYTF.

In nucleotides, the CDR3 is TGTGCCAGCACCCGTGGGTCGGGAAGGACTGAAGCTTTCTTT. Translated: CASTRGSGRTEAFF. The gene calls are TRBV12-3 or TRBV12-4 and TRBJ1-1; D gene uncertain. This CDR3 has 14 amino acids. V was shortened by 7 bases and J by 5 bases, with 17 bases between the two germline ends.

The chain couples TRBV3-1 to TRBJ1-2; possible D gene TRBD1, 5 bases. Trimming left V 1 base short and J 4 bases short, with 13 bases between. The CDR3 length is 15 residues. Germline CDR1 LGHDT, CDR2 YNNKEL (reference sequence). The CDR3 spells CASSQGQSLGYGYTF. Written as DNA, the CDR3 is TGTGCCAGCAGCCAAGGACAGTCCCTCGGCTATGGCTACACCTTC. Full variable domain (remainder filled in from reference TRBV3-1 and TRBJ1-2): DTAVSQTPKYLVTQMGNDKSIKCEQNLGHDTMYWYKQDSKKFLKIMFSYNNKELIINETVPNRFSPKSPDKAHLNLHINSLELGDSAVYFCASSQGQSLGYGYTFGSGTRLTVV.